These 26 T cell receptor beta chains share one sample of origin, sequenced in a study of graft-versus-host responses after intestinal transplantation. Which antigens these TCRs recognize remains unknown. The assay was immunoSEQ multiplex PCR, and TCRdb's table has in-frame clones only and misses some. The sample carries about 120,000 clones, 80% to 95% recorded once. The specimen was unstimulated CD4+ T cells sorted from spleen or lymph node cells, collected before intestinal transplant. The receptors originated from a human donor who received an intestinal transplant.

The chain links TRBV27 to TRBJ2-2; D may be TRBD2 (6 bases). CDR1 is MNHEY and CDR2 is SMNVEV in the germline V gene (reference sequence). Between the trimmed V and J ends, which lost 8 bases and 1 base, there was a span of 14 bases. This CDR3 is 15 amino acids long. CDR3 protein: CASLGGMGNTGELFF. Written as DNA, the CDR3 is TGTGCCAGCCTTGGCGGGATGGGGAACACCGGGGAGCTGTTTTTT.

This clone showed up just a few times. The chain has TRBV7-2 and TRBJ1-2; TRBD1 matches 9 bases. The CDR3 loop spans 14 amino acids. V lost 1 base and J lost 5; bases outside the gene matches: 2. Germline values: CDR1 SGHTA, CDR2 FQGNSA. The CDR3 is CASSLGGQGYGYTF. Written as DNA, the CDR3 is TGTGCCAGCAGCTTAGGGGGACAGGGTTATGGCTACACCTTC.

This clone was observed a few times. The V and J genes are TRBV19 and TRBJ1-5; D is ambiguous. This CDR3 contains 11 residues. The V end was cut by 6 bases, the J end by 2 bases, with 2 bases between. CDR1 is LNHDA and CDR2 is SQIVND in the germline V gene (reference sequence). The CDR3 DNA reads TGTGCCAGTAGGGGCAATCAGCCCCAGCATTTT. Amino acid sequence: CASRGNQPQHF.

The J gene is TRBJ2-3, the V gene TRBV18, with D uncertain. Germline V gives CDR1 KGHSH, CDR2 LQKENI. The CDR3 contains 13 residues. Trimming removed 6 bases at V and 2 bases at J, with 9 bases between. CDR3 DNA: TGTGCCAGCTCCCGGGCCCTCACAGATACGCAGTATTTT. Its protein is CASSRALTDTQYF.

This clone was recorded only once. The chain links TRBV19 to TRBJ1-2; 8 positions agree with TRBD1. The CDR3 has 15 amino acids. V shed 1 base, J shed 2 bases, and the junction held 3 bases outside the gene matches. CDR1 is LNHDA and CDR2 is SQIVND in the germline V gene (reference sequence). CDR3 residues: CASSIAGQANYGYTF. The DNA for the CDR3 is TGTGCCAGTAGTATAGCGGGACAGGCGAACTATGGCTACACCTTC. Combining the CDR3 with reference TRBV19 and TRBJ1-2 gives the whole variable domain DGGITQSPKYLFRKEGQNVTLSCEQNLNHDAMYWYRQDPGQGLRLIYYSQIVNDFQKGDIAEGYSVSREKKESFPLTVTSAQKNPTAFYLCASSIAGQANYGYTFGSGTRLTVV.

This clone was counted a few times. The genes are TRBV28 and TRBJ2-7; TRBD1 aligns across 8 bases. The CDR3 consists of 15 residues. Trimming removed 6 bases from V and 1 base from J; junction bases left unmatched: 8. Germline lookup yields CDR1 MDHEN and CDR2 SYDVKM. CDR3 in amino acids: CASSAPGTGSYEQYF. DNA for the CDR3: TGTGCCAGCAGCGCCCCCGGGACAGGATCCTACGAGCAGTACTTC.

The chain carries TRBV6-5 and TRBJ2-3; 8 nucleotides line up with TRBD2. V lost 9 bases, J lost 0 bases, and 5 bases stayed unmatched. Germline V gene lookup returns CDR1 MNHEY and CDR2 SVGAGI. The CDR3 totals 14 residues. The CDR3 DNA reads TGTGCCAGTACGACTAGCGCAAGCACAGATACGCAGTATTTT. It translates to CASTTSASTDTQYF.

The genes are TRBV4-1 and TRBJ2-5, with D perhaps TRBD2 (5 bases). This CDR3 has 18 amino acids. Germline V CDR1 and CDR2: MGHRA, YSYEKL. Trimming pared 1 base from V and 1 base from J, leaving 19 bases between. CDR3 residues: CASSQGPSGTLIQETQYF. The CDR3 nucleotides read TGCGCCAGCAGCCAAGGGCCGAGCGGAACGTTGATCCAAGAGACCCAGTACTTC.

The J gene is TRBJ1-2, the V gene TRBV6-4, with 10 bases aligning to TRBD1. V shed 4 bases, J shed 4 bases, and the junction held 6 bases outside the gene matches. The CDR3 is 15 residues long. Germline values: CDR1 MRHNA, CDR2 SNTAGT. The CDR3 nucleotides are TGTGCCAGCAGTGCCGACAGGGGGCTACTCTATGGCTACACCTTC. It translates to CASSADRGLLYGYTF.

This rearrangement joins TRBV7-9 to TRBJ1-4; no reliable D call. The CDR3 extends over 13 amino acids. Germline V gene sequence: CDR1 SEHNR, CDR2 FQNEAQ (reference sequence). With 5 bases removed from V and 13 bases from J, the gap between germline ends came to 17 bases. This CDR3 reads CASSPNSIRVLFF. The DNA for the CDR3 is TGTGCCAGCAGCCCAAATTCTATCCGGGTACTGTTTTTT.

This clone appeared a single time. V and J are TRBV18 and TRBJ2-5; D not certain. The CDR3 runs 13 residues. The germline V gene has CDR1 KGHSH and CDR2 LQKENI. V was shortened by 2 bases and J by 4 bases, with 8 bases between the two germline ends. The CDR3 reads CASSPGLGETQYF. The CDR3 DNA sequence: TGTGCCAGCTCACCAGGTCTAGGAGAGACCCAGTACTTC.

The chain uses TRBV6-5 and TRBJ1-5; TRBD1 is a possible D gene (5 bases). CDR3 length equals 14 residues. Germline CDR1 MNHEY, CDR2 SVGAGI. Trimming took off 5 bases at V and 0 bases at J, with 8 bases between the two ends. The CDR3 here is CASSTQDSNQPQHF. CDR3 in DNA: TGTGCCAGCAGTACACAGGATAGCAATCAGCCCCAGCATTTT.

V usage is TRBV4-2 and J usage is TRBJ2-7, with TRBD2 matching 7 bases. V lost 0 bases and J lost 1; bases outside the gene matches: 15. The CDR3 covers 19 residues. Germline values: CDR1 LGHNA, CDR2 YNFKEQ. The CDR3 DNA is TGTGCCAGCAGCCAAGAGGGGGGAGGAGGCGGGAGAAGGTCCTACGAGCAGTACTTC. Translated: CASSQEGGGGGRRSYEQYF.

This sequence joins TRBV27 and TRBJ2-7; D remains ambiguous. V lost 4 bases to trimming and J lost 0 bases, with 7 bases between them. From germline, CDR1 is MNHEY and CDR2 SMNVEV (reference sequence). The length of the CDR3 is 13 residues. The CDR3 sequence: CASSSILSYEQYF. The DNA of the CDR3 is TGTGCCAGCAGTTCTATCCTCTCCTACGAGCAGTACTTC.

In nucleotides, the CDR3 is TGTGCCAGCAGTCTGGGCGGTTCCGCCTACGAGCAGTACTTC. Its protein product is CASSLGGSAYEQYF. The genes are TRBV6-5 and TRBJ2-7, with D uncertain. V lost 5 bases, J lost 2 bases, and 13 bases lay in between. This CDR3 is built from 14 residues. Germline values: CDR1 MNHEY, CDR2 SVGAGI.

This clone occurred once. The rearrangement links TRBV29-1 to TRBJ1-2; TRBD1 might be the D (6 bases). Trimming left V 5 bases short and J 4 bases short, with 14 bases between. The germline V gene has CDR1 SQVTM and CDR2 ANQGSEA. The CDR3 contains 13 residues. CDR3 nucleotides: TGCAGCGTTAATTACGGGGGCGTCTATGGCTACACCTTC. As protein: CSVNYGGVYGYTF.

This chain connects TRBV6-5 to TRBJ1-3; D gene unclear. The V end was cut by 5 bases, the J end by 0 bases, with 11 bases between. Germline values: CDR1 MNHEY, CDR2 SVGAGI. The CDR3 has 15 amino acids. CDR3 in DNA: TGTGCCAGCAGTACCCCGAAGGCCTCTGGAAACACCATATATTTT. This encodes CASSTPKASGNTIYF.

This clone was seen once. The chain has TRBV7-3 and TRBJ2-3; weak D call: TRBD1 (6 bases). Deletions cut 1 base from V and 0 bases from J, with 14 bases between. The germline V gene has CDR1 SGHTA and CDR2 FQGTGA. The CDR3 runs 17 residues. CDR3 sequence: CASSLRVGGSSTDTQYF. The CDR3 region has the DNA TGTGCCAGCAGCTTAAGAGTAGGGGGTTCGAGCACAGATACGCAGTATTTT. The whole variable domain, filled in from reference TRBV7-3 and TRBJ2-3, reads GAGVSQTPSNKVTEKGKYVELRCDPISGHTALYWYRQSLGQGPEFLIYFQGTGAADDSGLPNDRFFAVRPEGSVSTLKIQRTERGDSAVYLCASSLRVGGSSTDTQYFGPGTRLTVL.

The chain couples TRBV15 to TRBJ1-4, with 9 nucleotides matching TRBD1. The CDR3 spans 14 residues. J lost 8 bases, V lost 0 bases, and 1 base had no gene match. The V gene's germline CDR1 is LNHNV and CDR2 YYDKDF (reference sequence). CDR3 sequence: CATSREGTGEKLFF. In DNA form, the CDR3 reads TGTGCCACCAGCAGAGAAGGGACAGGGGAAAAACTGTTTTTT.

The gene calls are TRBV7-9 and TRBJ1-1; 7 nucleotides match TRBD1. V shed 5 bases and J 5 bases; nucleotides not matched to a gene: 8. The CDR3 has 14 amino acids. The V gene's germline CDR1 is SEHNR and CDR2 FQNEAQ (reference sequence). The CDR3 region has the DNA TGTGCCAGCAGCCCCAGACAGGGCTGGACTGAAGCTTTCTTT. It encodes CASSPRQGWTEAFF. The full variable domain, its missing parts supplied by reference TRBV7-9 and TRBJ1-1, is DTGVSQNPRHKITKRGQNVTFRCDPISEHNRLYWYRQTLGQGPEFLTYFQNEAQLEKSRLLSDRFSAERPKGSFSTLEIQRTEQGDSAMYLCASSPRQGWTEAFFGQGTRLTVV.

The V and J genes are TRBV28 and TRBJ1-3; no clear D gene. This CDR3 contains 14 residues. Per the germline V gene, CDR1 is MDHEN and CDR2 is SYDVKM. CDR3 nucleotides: TGTGCATCCGGCAGAGCGGACTCTGGAAACACCATATATTTT. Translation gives CASGRADSGNTIYF.

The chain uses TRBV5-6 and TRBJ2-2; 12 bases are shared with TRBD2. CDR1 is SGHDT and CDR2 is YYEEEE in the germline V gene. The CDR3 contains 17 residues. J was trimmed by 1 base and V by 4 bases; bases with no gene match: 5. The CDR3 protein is CASSTPGLAGNTGELFF. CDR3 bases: TGTGCCAGCAGCACACCGGGACTAGCGGGGAACACCGGGGAGCTGTTTTTT.

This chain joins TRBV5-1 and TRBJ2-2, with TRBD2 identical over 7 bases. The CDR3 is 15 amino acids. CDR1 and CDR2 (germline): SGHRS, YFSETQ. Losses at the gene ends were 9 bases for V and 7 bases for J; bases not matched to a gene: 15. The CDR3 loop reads CATSPGGSIGGELFF. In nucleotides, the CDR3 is TGCGCCACCTCTCCAGGCGGGAGTATTGGCGGGGAGCTGTTTTTT.

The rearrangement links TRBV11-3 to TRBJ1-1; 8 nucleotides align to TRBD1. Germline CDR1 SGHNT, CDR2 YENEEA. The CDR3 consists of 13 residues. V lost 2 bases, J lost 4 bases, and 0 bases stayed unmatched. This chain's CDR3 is CASSLQGATEAFF. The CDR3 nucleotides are TGTGCCAGCAGCTTACAGGGGGCCACTGAAGCTTTCTTT.

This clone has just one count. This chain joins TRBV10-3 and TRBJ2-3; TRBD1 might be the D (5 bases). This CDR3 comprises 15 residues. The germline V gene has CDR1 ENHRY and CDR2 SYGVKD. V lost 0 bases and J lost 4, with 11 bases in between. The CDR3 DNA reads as TGTGCCATCAGTGAGTCAAAGGGGTACTCAGATACGCAGTATTTT. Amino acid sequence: CAISESKGYSDTQYF.

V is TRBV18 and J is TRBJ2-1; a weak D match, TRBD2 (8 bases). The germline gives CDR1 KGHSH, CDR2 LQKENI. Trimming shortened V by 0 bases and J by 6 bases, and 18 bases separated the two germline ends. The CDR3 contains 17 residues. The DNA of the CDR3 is TGTGCCAGCTCACCACCTAGCGGGACAGACGCCTTCAATGAGCAGTTCTTC. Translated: CASSPPSGTDAFNEQFF.